A selection of T cell receptor beta chains follows, all from one sample in a study of follicular helper T cells after annual influenza vaccination. Method: immunoSEQ multiplex PCR; TCRdb's copy keeps in-frame clones and lacks some. The table shows almost 7,000 clones, with around 84% occurring only once. The specimen was CXCR5- memory CD4+ T cells sorted from blood, collected 7 days after influenza vaccination. The receptor source for this set is an adult who received the influenza vaccine. Both conserved end residues are trimmed from each CDR3. Fields, in order: CDR3 protein, D gene, J gene, V gene. D genes are given only for firm matches.

ASSLERAGEQF,.,TRBJ2-1,TRBV5-1
ASSPGEGRGNTIY,.,TRBJ1-3,TRBV2
ASSWGAEGNQPQH,.,TRBJ1-5,TRBV28
ASSVSPILPDTQY,.,TRBJ2-3,TRBV9
ASRDDRGPDQPQH,TRBD1,TRBJ1-5,TRBV19
ASSMGQGFYEQY,TRBD1,TRBJ2-7,TRBV19
ASSGPGTGATEAF,TRBD1,TRBJ1-1,TRBV6-5
ASSGAQGFGYT,.,TRBJ1-2,TRBV5-1
ASSFGAGTGHEQF,.,TRBJ2-1,TRBV11-3
ASSPGTGDYEQY,TRBD1,TRBJ2-7,TRBV18
ASSGTGQQY,TRBD1,TRBJ2-7,TRBV5-1
AWNPLAGTENIQY,TRBD2,TRBJ2-4,TRBV30
ASSPWTDAEAF,.,TRBJ1-1,TRBV18
ASRSLHRLSGETQY,.,TRBJ2-5,TRBV2